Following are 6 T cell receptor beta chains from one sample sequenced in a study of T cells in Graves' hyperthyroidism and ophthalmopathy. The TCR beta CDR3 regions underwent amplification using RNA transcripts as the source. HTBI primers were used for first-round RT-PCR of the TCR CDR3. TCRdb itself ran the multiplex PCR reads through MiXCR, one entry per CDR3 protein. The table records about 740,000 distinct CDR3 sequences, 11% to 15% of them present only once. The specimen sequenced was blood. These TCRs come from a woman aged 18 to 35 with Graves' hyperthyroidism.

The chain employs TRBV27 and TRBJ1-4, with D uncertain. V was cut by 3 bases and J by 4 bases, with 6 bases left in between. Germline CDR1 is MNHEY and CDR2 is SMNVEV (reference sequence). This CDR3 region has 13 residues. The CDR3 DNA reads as TGTGCCAGCAGTTTCTCGGTTAATGAAAAACTGTTTTTT. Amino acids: CASSFSVNEKLFF.

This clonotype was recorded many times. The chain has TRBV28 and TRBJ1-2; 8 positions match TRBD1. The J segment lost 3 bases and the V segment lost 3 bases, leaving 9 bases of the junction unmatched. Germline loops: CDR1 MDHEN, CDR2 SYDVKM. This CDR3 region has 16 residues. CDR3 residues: CASSLDRVVMDYGYTF. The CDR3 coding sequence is TGTGCCAGCAGTTTGGACAGGGTAGTGATGGACTATGGCTACACCTTC.

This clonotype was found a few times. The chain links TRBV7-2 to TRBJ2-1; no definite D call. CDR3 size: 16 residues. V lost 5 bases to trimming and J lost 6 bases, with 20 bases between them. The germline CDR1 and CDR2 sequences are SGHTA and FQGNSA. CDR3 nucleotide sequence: TGTGCCAGCAGCCCAGAGGCGGCTCCGTGGCGCAATGAGCAGTTCTTC. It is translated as CASSPEAAPWRNEQFF.

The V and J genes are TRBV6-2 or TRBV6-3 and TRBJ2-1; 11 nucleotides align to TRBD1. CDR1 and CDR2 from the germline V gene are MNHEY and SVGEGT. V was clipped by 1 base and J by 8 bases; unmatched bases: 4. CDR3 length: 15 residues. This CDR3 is CASSYLGQGGYEQFF. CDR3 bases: TGTGCCAGCAGTTACTTGGGACAGGGGGGGTATGAGCAGTTCTTC.

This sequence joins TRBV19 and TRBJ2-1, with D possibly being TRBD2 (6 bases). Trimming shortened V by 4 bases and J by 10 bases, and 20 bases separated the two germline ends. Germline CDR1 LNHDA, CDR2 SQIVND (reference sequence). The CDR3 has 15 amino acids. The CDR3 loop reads CASSNSGGLREEQFF. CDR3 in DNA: TGTGCCAGTAGTAACAGCGGAGGACTACGGGAGGAGCAGTTCTTC.

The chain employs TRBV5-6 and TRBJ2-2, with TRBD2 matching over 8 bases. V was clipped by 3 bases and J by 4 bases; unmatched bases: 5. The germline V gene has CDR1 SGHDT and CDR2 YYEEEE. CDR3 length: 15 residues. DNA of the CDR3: TGTGCCAGCAGCTATTACGGGGGGGGCACCGGGGAGCTGTTTTTT. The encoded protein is CASSYYGGGTGELFF.